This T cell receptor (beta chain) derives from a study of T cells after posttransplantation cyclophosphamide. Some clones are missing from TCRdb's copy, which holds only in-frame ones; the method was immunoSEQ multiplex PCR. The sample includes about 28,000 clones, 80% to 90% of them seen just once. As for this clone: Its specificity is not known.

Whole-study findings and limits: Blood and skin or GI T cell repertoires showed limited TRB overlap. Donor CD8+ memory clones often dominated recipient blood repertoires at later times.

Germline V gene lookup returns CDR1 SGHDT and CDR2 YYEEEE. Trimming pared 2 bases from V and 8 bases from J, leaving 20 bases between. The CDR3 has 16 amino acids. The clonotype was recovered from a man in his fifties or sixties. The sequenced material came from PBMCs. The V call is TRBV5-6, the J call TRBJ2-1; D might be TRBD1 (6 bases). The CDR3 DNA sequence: TGTGCCAGCAGCTTTATCTTGGGACACGATTTATATGAGCAGTTCTTC. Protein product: CASSFILGHDLYEQFF.